This TCR beta chain was recorded in a study of PD-1 blockade in classical Hodgkin lymphoma. Assay used: immunoSEQ multiplex PCR; TCRdb lists only in-frame clones, some missing. The table shows about 90,000 clones, with nearly 95% occurring only once. Study-level points and caveats: Repertoire difference causes, possibly disease activity or prior therapy, remain undefined.

The CDR3 has 16 amino acids. V shed 5 bases and J 4 bases; nucleotides not matched to a gene: 6. Germline V lookup: CDR1 SGHRS, CDR2 YFSETQ. All patients experienced relapse after autologous stem cell transplantation, and brentuximab vedotin exposure was variable. To note about this clone: Antigen: not known.

The chain combines TRBV5-1 with TRBJ1-4, with TRBD1 identical over 12 bases. This clonotype was obtained from a human donor with classical Hodgkin lymphoma. Sequenced material: peripheral blood mononuclear cells (PBMCs), taken before the second cycle of nivolumab. CDR3 sequence: CASRRDRGLGNEKLFF. CDR3 bases: TGCGCCAGCAGACGGGACAGGGGGCTCGGTAATGAAAAACTGTTTTTT. Variable domain in full (rest from reference TRBV5-1 and TRBJ1-4): KAGVTQTPRYLIKTRGQQVTLSCSPISGHRSVSWYQQTPGQGLQFLFEYFSETQRNKGNFPGRFSGRQFSNSRSEMNVSTLELGDSALYLCASRRDRGLGNEKLFFGSGTQLSVL.